This TCR beta chain was captured in a study of cytomegalovirus exposure and HLA in healthy donors (dated by TCRdb to between 2016 and 2019). Describing the broader study: An earlier analysis of 587 of the donors reported about 300 Gb of sequence data and about 120 million unique TCR beta sequences obtained from approximately 180 million T cells. Of the 300 to 500 genotyped donors, roughly 80% were placed in the genetic ancestry cluster associated with self-reported Caucasian donors. Rather than drawing on any new phenotypic data, the later analysis identified candidate immune exposures from TCR beta sequences and the way those sequences occurred across donors. Besides the first cohort of some 670 subjects, a separate validation cohort made up of 120 different subjects was used. To decide whether each TCR beta V gene segment behaved as functional or pseudogenic, an earlier analysis of some 540 of the donors relied on high-throughput TCR beta sequencing. The study aimed to test whether signatures of past pathogen exposure could be identified by cataloging public T cell receptors. In a later analysis, previously published TCR beta repertoires from 500 to 750 donors were re-analyzed and high-resolution HLA genotyping was added so that TCR occurrence patterns could be studied. A later genetic analysis used genome-wide SNP genotypes for about 65% of the 666 donors, treating that subset as a discovery cohort. About 320 gigabases of sequencing data and tens of millions of unique TCR sequences were included in an early release covering about 600 HLA-typed donors. Because of strong linkage in the cohort, roughly five DR-DQ haplotypes were treated as single units for association and clustering. Typing coverage differed by locus: A, B, C, DRB1 and DQB1 were typed in roughly 629-630 donors, DQA1 in 522, DPA1 in around 580, and DPB1 in 450 to 490. HLA typing included class I and class II loci at four-digit resolution. Across about 370 genotyped donors of the cohort, an average of roughly 250,000 unique TCR beta nucleotide sequences per donor were sequenced, and roughly 20% of those sequences were non-productive. The T cell repertoires of several hundred subjects were profiled by immunosequencing and related to cytomegalovirus serostatus. Every repertoire in the discovery cohort had been generated on one and the same sequencing platform. Alongside the repertoire data, information on donor age, sex, ethnicity and CMV serostatus was compiled. The study combined high-throughput TCR immunosequencing, statistical association of individual TCRs with disease status, and machine learning to predict cytomegalovirus infection status.

Overall results and qualifications from the work: Because HLA typing was missing for some donors at each locus, association tests included only the typed subset. When HLA alleles, especially DR and DQ, strongly co-occurred, TCR associations were difficult to assign to individual alleles. It was suggested by the authors that the approach could potentially be generalized to other disease states and immunological phenotypes. An association between a missense DCLRE1C variant and V-gene and J-gene trimming of TCR beta chains was found in a later genetic analysis and replicated in an independent cohort. Linkage disequilibrium might explain the correlated functional status among segregating V segments, but an unknown experimental factor could not be ruled out. The cohort was sequenced for TCR beta chains only, and without alpha or paired-chain data the features that could be detected were limited. According to a later analysis, parvovirus B19, influenza, CMV and Epstein-Barr virus appeared linked to several top co-occurrence clusters. Roughly uniform sequencing depth across donors was assumed in presence/absence analyses, although this assumption may not hold. Three of the identified cytomegalovirus-associated TCR beta chains were confirmed in vitro to be specific for cytomegalovirus antigens. In a later analysis, the rate of TCR association differed among HLA loci, with DRB1 alleles having the most associated TCRs and HLA-C alleles having the fewest. Compared with equally common non-associated chains, HLA-associated TCR beta chains in a later analysis were more clonally expanded and had lower generation probabilities. A further reported finding was that TCR beta sequences accurately predicted the HLA-A and HLA-B alleles for most subjects in the first cohort. In an earlier analysis of several hundred of the donors, most TCR beta V segments were observed in productive rearrangements about 90% or about 30% of the time, broadly matching IMGT annotations. The classifier was reported to diagnose cytomegalovirus status with high specificity and sensitivity in both the original cohort and the validation cohort. The study gave a list of under 200 TCR beta chains associated with cytomegalovirus. Across donors, most TCR sequences were observed very rarely, whereas some public TCRs were present in many individuals. Specific HLA alleles were associated with 15,000 to 20,000 TCR beta sequences at a false discovery rate of 0.05 in a later analysis. According to a later genetic analysis, donors in an Asian-associated ancestry cluster had fewer N-insertions in productive TCRs than the approximately 630-donor mean. A cluster of highly shared sequence variants was judged likely to represent a technical artifact of the sequencing pipeline. Most CMV-associated TCR beta chains appeared to be HLA-restricted in a later analysis, and the HLA associations seemed to be driven largely by CMV exposure. The earlier analysis of nearly 600 of the donors excluded 15 to 20 rarely observed V segments, including chromosome 9 orphons, because counts were too low. The only immune exposure information available for the cohort was CMV serostatus.

Concerning this clone itself: The antigen it binds to is not known. Base qualities are not provided; no much larger clone lies one nucleotide away.

The library was prepared using the immunoSEQ multiplex PCR assay. For the multiplex PCR, a mixture combining 60 forward primers for TCR Vbeta segments and 13 reverse primers for TCR Jbeta segments was used. A multiplex PCR assay on genomic DNA amplified the CDR3 region of rearranged TCR beta genes. Amplified TCR beta libraries were sequenced as 87-base-pair reads on the Illumina HiSeq System. The authors' analysis ran thus. A later analysis tallied around 87 million unique TCR beta chains across the 610 or so repertoires, and 10 million to 11 million of those chains were shared by two or more donors. To remove PCR and sequencing errors, raw reads were error-corrected and collapsed into unique sequences using a nearest-neighbor algorithm that merged closely related sequences. V, D and J gene segments were assigned by aligning CDR3 sequences to IMGT reference sequences. For a sequence to be retained, a match of at least six nucleotides was required to both a V gene segment and a J gene segment. Rearrangements were classified as productive when the CDR3 lacked stop codons and remained in frame with V and J, and all other rearrangements were classified as non-productive. CDR3 was defined by IMGT convention, running from the second conserved V-encoded cysteine to the conserved J-encoded phenylalanine. In an earlier analysis of more than 550 of the donors, sequences lacking an unambiguous match to a single V gene segment were excluded. In an earlier analysis of 587 of the donors, a V segment was called functional when productive rearrangements were above 56.7%, and segregating when the standard deviation between donors exceeded 5%. To diagnose cytomegalovirus status from the catalog of TCR beta chain sequences, a statistical classification framework was built. V and J gene assignment, in a later analysis, came from comparing TCR nucleotide sequences with IMGT/GENE-DB human TR gene sequences. A later analysis assigned CDR3 sequences and most-parsimonious VDJ recombination scenarios with the TCRdist pipeline. A later analysis defined each TCR beta chain by its CDR3 amino acid sequence plus V-gene family, and excluded reads lacking a unique V-gene family. As a way to deal with suspected cross-contamination and a sequencing artifact, a later analysis dropped hundreds of nucleotide sequences that were highly shared and had low generation probability. A later analysis calculated a clonal expansion index for each public chain from normalized within-repertoire ranks of inferred template counts. In a later analysis, generation probabilities were computed using a VDJ recombination model fitted to out-of-frame rearrangements, and the results were checked against IGoR. A later analysis scored TCR-TCR, TCR-HLA and TCR-CMV co-occurrence with hypergeometric tests, applying a repertoire-size bias correction to TCR pairs. To estimate false discovery rates, a later analysis permuted the HLA or CMV assignments 20 times. In a later analysis, co-occurring TCRs were grouped using DBSCAN, with TCRdist sequence similarity added in when clustering inside HLA-allele-positive subsets. Co-occurrence clustering excluded repertoires with fewer than 30,000 or more than 120,000 public chains, plus five with anomalous nucleotide sharing. The table was pulled from immuneACCESS by TCRdb, which kept in-frame rearrangements only. Such tables lose some clones; where checked, under half of the loss comes from unresolved V genes, and the rest has no known cause. V, J and clone size reflect that table, while D and trimming were determined from the DNA. The sample data list around 86,000 clones, and around 79% of these were observed just once. Approximately 6% of the sample is held by the ten biggest clonotypes.

The cohort consisted of some 670 healthy bone marrow donors. At the time of sampling, all cohort members were nominally healthy, though unrecorded immune exposures were likely present. The donor was CMV seronegative and belonged to the group of 350 or so seronegative cohort members. A peripheral blood sample was collected from each donor, and TCR beta sequencing was performed on peripheral blood mononuclear cells. The Qiagen DNeasy Blood Extraction Kit was used to extract genomic DNA from the blood cell samples. The TCR was taken from a female donor in good health and CMV-seronegative. Sequencing was done on a sample of PBMCs.

The CDR3 region: CASSLFLGASNQPQHF. In nucleotide form, the sequence is TGTGCCAGCAGTTTATTTCTGGGGGCAAGCAATCAGCCCCAGCATTTT. The sequence is built from TRBV28 and TRBJ1-5, and the D gene may be TRBD1, 6 bases matching. The CDR3 goes from the cysteine to the phenylalanine over 16 residues. Left in the record is the CDR3 DNA by itself, 48 bases read in frame from the first base. A distance of 11 bases separates the germline ends of V and J, which lose 1 base and 1 base respectively. CDR1 is given as MDHEN and CDR2 as SYDVKM, both from the germline V gene.